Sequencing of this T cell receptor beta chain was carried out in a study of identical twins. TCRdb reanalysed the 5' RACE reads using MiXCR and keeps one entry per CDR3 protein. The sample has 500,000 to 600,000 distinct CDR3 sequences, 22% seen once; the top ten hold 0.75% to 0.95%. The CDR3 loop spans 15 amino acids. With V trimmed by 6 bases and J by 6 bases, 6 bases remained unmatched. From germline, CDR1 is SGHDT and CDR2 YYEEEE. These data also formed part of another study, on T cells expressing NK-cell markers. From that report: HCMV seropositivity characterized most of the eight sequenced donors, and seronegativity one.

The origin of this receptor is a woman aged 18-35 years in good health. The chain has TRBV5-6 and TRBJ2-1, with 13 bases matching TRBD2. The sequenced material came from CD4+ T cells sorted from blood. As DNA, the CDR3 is TGTGCCAGCAACGGACTAGCGGGAGTCGGCAATGAGCAGTTCTTC. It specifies CASNGLAGVGNEQFF. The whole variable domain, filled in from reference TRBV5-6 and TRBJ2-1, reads DAGVTQSPTHLIKTRGQQVTLRCSPKSGHDTVSWYQQALGQGPQFIFQYYEEEERQRGNFPDRFSGHQFPNYSSELNVNALLLGDSALYLCASNGLAGVGNEQFFGPGTRLTVL.